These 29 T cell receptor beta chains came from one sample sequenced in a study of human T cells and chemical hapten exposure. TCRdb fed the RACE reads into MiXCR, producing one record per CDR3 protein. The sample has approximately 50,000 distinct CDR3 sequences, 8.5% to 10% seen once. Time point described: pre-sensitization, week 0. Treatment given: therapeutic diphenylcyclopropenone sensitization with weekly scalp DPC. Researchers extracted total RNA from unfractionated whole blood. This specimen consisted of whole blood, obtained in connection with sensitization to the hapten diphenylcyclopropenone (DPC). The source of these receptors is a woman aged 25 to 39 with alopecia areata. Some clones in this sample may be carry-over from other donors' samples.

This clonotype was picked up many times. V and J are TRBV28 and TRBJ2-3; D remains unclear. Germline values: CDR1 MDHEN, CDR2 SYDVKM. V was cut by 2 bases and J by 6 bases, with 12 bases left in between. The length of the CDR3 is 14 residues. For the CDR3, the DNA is TGTGCCAGCAGTTTAGGTCTGACACGGGATACGCAGTATTTT. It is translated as CASSLGLTRDTQYF.

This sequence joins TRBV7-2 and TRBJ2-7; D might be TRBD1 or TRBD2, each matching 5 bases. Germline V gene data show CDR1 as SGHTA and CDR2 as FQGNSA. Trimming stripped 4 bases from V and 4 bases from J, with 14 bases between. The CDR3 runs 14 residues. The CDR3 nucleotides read TGTGCCAGCAGCTCCCAGCCGGGGCGGTACGAGCAGTACTTC. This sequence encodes CASSSQPGRYEQYF.

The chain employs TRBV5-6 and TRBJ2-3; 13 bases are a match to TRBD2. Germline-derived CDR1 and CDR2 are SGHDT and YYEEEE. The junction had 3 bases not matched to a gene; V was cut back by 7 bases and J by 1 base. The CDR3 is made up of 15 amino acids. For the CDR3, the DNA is TGTGCCAGCGGTGGGACTAGCGGGGGCACAGATACGCAGTATTTT. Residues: CASGGTSGGTDTQYF.

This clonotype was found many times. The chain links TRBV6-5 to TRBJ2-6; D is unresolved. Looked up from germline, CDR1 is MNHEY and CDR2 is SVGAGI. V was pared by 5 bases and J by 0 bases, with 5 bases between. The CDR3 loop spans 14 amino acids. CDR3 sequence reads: CASSGSSGANVLTF. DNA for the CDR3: TGTGCCAGCAGTGGCAGCTCTGGGGCCAACGTCCTGACTTTC.

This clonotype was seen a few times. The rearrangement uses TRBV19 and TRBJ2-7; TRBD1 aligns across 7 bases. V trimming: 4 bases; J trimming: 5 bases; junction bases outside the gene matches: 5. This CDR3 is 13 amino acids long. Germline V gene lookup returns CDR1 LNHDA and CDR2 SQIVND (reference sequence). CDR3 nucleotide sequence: TGTGCCAGTAGTACGACAGGGATCCACGAGCAGTACTTC. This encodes CASSTTGIHEQYF.

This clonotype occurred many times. The CDR3 loop reads CASRPAGAGDTEAFF. CDR3 DNA: TGTGCCAGCAGACCCGCCGGGGCAGGCGACACTGAAGCTTTCTTT. The chain employs TRBV6-2 or TRBV6-3 and TRBJ1-1, with D possibly being TRBD1 (5 bases). The CDR3 has 15 amino acids. V lost 6 bases and J lost 3, with 17 bases in between. Germline CDR1 MNHEY, CDR2 SVGEGT.

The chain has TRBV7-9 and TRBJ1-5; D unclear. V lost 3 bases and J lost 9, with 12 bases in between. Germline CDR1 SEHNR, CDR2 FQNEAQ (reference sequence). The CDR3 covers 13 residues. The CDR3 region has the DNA TGTGCCAGCAGCTTGTCCACAACGGGGCCCCAGCATTTT. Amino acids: CASSLSTTGPQHF. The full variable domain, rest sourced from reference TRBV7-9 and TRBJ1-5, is DTGVSQNPRHKITKRGQNVTFRCDPISEHNRLYWYRQTLGQGPEFLTYFQNEAQLEKSRLLSDRFSAERPKGSFSTLEIQRTEQGDSAMYLCASSLSTTGPQHFGDGTRLSIL.

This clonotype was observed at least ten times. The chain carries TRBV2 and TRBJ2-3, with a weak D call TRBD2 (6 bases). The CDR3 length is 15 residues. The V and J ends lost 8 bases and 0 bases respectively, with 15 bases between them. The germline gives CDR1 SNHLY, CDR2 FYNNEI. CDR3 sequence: CASQLGLASTDTQYF. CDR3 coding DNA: TGTGCCAGCCAGTTGGGGCTAGCGAGCACAGATACGCAGTATTTT.

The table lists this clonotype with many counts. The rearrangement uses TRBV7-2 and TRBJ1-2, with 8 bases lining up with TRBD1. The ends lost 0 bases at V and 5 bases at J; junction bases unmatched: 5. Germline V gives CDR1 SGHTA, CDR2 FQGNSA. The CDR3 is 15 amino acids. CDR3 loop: CASSLASGGIYGYTF. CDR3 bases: TGTGCCAGCAGCTTAGCTTCAGGGGGCATTTATGGCTACACCTTC.

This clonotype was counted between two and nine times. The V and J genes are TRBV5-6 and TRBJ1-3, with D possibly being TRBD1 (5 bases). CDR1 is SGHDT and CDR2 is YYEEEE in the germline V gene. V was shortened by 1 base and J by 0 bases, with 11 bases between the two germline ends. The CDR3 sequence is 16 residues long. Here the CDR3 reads CASSLSGTGSGNTIYF. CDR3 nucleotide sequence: TGTGCCAGCAGCTTGTCAGGGACGGGCTCTGGAAACACCATATATTTT.

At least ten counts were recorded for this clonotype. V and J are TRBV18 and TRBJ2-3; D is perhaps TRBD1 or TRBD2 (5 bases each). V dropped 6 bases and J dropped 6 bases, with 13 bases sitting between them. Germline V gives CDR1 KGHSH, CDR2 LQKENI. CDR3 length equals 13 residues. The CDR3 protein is CASSSTGPDTQYF. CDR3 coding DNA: TGTGCCAGCTCCTCAACGGGGCCGGATACGCAGTATTTT.

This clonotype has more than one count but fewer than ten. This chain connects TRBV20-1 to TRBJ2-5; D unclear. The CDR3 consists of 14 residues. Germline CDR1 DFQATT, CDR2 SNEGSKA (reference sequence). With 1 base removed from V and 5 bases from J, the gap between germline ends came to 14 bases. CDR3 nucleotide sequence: TGCAGTGCTAGAGGACTGGGCCCCCAGGAGACCCAGTACTTC. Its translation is CSARGLGPQETQYF.

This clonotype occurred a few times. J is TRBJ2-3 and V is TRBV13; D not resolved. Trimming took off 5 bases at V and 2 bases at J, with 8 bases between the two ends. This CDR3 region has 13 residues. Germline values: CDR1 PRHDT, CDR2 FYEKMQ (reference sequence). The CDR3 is CASSPRITDTQYF. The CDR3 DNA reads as TGTGCCAGCAGCCCACGGATCACAGATACGCAGTATTTT.

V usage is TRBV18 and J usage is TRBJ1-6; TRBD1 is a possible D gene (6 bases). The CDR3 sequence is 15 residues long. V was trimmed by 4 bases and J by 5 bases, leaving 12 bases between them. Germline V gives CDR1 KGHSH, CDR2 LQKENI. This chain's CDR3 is CASSLSGDNNSPLHF. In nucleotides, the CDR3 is TGTGCCAGCTCACTCTCAGGGGACAATAATTCACCCCTCCACTTT.

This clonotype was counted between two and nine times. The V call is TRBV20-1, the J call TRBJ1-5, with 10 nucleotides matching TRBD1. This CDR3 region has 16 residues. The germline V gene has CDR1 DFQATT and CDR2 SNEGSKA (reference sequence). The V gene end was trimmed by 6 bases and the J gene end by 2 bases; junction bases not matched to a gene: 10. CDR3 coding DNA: TGCAGTGCCGGGATCCTGACAGGGGGCGGCAATCAGCCCCAGCATTTT. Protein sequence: CSAGILTGGGNQPQHF.

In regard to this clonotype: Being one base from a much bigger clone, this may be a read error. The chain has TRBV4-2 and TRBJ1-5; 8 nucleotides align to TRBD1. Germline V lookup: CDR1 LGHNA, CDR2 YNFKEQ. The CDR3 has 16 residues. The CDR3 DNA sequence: TGTGCCAGCAGACAAGTCAAGACAGGGGGCAATCAGCCCCAGCATTTT. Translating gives CASRQVKTGGNQPQHF.

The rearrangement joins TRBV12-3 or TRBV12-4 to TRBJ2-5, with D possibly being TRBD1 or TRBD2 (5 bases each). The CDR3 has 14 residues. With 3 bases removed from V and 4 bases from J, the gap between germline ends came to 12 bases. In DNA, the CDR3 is TGTGCCAGCAGTTTGTGGGGGAGCGGAGAGACCCAGTACTTC. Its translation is CASSLWGSGETQYF.

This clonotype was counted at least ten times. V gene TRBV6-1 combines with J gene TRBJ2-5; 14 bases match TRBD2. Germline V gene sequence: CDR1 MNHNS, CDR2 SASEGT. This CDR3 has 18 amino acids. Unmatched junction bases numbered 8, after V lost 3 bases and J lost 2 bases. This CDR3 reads CASSEFPGLAGAQETQYF. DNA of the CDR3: TGTGCCAGCAGTGAGTTCCCGGGACTAGCGGGGGCTCAAGAGACCCAGTACTTC.

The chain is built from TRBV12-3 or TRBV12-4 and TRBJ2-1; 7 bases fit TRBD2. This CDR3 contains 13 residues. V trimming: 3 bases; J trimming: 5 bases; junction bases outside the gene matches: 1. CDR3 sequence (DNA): TGTGCCAGCAGTTTGGCGGGGGACAATGAGCAGTTCTTC. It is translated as CASSLAGDNEQFF.

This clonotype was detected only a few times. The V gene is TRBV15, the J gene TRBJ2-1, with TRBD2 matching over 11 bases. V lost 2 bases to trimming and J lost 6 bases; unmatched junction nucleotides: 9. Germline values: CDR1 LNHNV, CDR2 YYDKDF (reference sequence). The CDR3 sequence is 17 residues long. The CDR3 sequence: CATSRLLGTSGINEQFF. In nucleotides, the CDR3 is TGTGCCACCAGCAGACTCCTAGGGACTAGCGGAATCAATGAGCAGTTCTTC.

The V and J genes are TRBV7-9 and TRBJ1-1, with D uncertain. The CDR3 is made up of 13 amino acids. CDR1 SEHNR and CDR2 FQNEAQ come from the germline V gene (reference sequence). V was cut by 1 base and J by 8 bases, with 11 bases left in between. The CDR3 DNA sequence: TGTGCCAGCAGCTTAGTACGCTCACAAGAAGCTTTCTTT. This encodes CASSLVRSQEAFF.

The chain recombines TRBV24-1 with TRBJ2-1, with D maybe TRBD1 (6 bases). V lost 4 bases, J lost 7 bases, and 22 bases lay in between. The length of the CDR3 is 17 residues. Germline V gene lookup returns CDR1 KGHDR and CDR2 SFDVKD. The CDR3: CATSDPPLGQLRNEQFF. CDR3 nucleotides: TGTGCCACCAGTGACCCCCCCTTAGGACAGTTGAGGAATGAGCAGTTCTTC.

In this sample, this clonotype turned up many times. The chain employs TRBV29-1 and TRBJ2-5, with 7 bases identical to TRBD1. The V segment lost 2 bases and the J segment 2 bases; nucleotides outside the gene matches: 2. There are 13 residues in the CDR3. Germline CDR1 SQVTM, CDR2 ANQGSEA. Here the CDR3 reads CSVEIQGQETQYF. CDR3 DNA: TGCAGCGTTGAAATACAGGGGCAAGAGACCCAGTACTTC.

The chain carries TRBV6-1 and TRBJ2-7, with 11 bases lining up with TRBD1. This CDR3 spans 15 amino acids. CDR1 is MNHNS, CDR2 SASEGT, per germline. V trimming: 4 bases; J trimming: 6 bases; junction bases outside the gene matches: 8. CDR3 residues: CASSAGQGANCEQYF. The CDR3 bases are TGTGCCAGCAGTGCAGGACAGGGGGCGAATTGCGAGCAGTACTTC.

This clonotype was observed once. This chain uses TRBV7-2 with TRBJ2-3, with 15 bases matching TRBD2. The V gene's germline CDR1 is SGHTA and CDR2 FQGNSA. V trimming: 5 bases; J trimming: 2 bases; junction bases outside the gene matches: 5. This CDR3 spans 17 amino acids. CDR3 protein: CASSPRTSGGVTDTQYF. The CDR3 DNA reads TGTGCCAGCAGCCCAAGGACTAGCGGGGGGGTCACAGATACGCAGTATTTT.

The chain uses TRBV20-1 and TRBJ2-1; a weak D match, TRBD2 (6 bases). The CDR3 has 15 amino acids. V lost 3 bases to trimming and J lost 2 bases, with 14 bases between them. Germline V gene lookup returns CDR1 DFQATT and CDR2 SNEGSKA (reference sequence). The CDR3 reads CSASFLAQTYNEQFF. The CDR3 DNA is TGCAGTGCTAGCTTCCTAGCGCAGACCTACAATGAGCAGTTCTTC.

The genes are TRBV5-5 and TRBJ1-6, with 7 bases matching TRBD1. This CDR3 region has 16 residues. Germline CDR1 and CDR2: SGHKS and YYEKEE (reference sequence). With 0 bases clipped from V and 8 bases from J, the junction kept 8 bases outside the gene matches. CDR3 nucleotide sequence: TGTGCCAGCAGCTTGGGAAGAGGGGGCGTCGATTCACCCCTCCACTTT. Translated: CASSLGRGGVDSPLHF. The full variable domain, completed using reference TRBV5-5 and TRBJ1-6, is DAGVTQSPTHLIKTRGQQVTLRCSPISGHKSVSWYQQVLGQGPQFIFQYYEKEERGRGNFPDRFSARQFPNYSSELNVNALLLGDSALYLCASSLGRGGVDSPLHFGNGTRLTVT.

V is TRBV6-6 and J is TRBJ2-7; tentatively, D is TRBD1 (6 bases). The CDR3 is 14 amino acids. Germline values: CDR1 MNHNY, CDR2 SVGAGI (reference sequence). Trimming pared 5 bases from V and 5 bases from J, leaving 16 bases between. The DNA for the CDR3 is TGTGCCAGCAGTACTCCACAGGGTGTCGACGAGCAGTACTTC. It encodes CASSTPQGVDEQYF.

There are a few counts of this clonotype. In DNA, the CDR3 is TGTGCCAGCAGTAGCGGGGGGGGTGCAGATACGCAGTATTTT. Amino acids: CASSSGGGADTQYF. The chain carries TRBV6-6 and TRBJ2-3; 10 nucleotides agree with TRBD2. The junction had 3 bases not matched to a gene; V was cut back by 5 bases and J by 4 bases. CDR3 length: 14 residues. Per the germline V gene, CDR1 is MNHNY and CDR2 is SVGAGI (reference sequence).